This is a list of T cell receptor beta chains from one sample in a study of T cells in Graves' hyperthyroidism and ophthalmopathy. One entry per CDR3 protein, called by TCRdb with MiXCR from the multiplex PCR reads. The data contain hundreds of thousands of distinct CDR3 sequences, around a sixth of them singletons. Sequencing used blood. The receptors originated from a woman aged 18-29 years with Graves' hyperthyroidism that later progressed to Graves' ophthalmopathy. Each CDR3 is given without its conserved first and last residue. The D gene is left open where the match is weak.

V,D,J,CDR3
TRBV18,TRBD2,TRBJ2-3,ASSPPGTITDTQY
TRBV2,NA,TRBJ1-6,ASSGHSSYNSPLH
TRBV20-1,TRBD1,TRBJ2-7,SARTGGTGKDEQY
TRBV11-2,NA,TRBJ2-2,ASSFQGGDTGELF
TRBV30,NA,TRBJ2-2,AWSWQHTGELF
TRBV5-8,NA,TRBJ2-7,ASSVDRRDEQY
TRBV24-1,TRBD1,TRBJ2-3,ATRGQGRTDTQY
TRBV19,NA,TRBJ2-2,ASSDIRKNTGELF
TRBV28,NA,TRBJ2-6,ASSLPGHGANVLT
TRBV11-3,NA,TRBJ2-1,ASSLTVRLGAYNEQF
TRBV20-1,NA,TRBJ1-6,SAPPGRNSPLH
TRBV3-1,TRBD1,TRBJ2-1,ASSQADRVEANEQF
TRBV18,NA,TRBJ2-2,ASSPGQLTGELF
TRBV12-3/TRBV12-4,TRBD2,TRBJ2-7,ASSYSASGGSSSYEQY
TRBV6-1,NA,TRBJ1-5,ASSSEAGLSNQPQH
TRBV7-8,NA,TRBJ2-1,ASSLDVGGLSNEQF
TRBV19,TRBD1,TRBJ2-7,ASTWTGGLFPAGSTGSYEQY
TRBV7-8,TRBD1,TRBJ2-7,ASSRRGGQDEQY
TRBV4-1,NA,TRBJ2-7,ASSQSGVPSPSYEQY
TRBV12-3/TRBV12-4,NA,TRBJ1-4,ASSTGYANEKLF
TRBV6-5,TRBD1,TRBJ2-1,ASSYPGQGANEQF
TRBV28,TRBD1,TRBJ1-6,ASSHPGQGDSPLH
TRBV6-1,NA,TRBJ1-4,ASSEDGLANEKLF
TRBV28,NA,TRBJ2-5,ASSYTAVQY
TRBV20-1,NA,TRBJ2-7,SARDLSRGETEQY
TRBV12-3/TRBV12-4,NA,TRBJ1-6,ASQTGRAYNSPLH
TRBV28,NA,TRBJ2-5,ASSITTPETQY
TRBV7-3,NA,TRBJ2-5,ASSSVGTLGETQY
TRBV7-8,NA,TRBJ2-1,ASSLGPLRSYNEQF
TRBV7-6,NA,TRBJ2-5,ASSLRQDQETQY
TRBV24-1,NA,TRBJ2-7,ATSDGPGPAYEQY
TRBV28,NA,TRBJ2-1,ASTESGYNEQF
TRBV7-9,NA,TRBJ1-3,ASSPDGASGNTIY
TRBV7-9,TRBD1,TRBJ2-5,ASSPGQVQY